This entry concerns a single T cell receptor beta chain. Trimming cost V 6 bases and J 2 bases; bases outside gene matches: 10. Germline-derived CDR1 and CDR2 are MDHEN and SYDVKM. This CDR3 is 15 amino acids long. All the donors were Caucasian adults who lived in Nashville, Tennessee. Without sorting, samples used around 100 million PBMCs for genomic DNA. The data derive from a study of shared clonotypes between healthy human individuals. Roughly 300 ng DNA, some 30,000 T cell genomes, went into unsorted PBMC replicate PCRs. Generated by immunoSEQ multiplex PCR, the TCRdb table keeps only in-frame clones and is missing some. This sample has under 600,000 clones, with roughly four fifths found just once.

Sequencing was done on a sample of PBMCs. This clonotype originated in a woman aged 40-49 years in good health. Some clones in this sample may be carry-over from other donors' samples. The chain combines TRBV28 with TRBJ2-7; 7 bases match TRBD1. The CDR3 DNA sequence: TGTGCCAGCAGCCCTAGCCGGGACAGAACCTACGAGCAGTACTTC. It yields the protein CASSPSRDRTYEQYF.